These T cell receptor beta chains were read from a single sample in a study of preoperative IRX-2 immunotherapy in early breast cancer. Generated by immunoSEQ multiplex PCR, the TCRdb table keeps only in-frame clones and is missing some. The table lists 28,000 or so clones, 90% of them singletons, with 9.8% in the top ten. The sample was gathered from a patient treated with IRX-2 immunotherapy. These receptor sequences come from a human donor with breast cancer. Both conserved end residues are trimmed from each CDR3. A D gene is named only where the DNA matches it firmly.

d_call | j_call | v_call | cdr3_aa
. | TRBJ2-2 | TRBV5-1 | ASSVQGSYTGELF
. | TRBJ2-1 | TRBV4-2 | ASSQDRGIRYEQF
TRBD1 | TRBJ2-3 | TRBV2 | ARGQGADTQY
. | TRBJ1-6 | TRBV19 | ASSLSGSVSPLH
. | TRBJ1-6 | TRBV18 | ASSPGNSPLH
TRBD1 | TRBJ2-2 | TRBV19 | ASSIKIQGAITGELF
. | TRBJ2-4 | TRBV9 | ASSFTGTSKNIQY
. | TRBJ1-5 | TRBV4-3 | ASSQYYNQPQH
TRBD2 | TRBJ2-7 | TRBV7-2 | ASSLDFTGSGGWEQY
TRBD1 | TRBJ2-7 | TRBV9 | ASSVTGGGEQY
TRBD2 | TRBJ2-7 | TRBV5-5 | ASSQGLAGGLLHEQY
. | TRBJ2-2 | TRBV6-1 | ASVRNTGELF
. | . | TRBV25-1 | ASSEPGTASYEQY
TRBD1 | TRBJ2-7 | TRBV19 | ASSIAGQGAEQY
. | TRBJ1-2 | TRBV6-1 | ASSVSYGYT
. | TRBJ2-2 | TRBV14 | ASSQGSGGTGELF
. | TRBJ1-6 | TRBV6-1 | ASSATAWGSPLH
TRBD2 | TRBJ2-3 | TRBV28 | ASSSPSSGRTDTQY
TRBD1 | TRBJ1-6 | TRBV19 | ASAPATGDNSPLH
. | TRBJ2-7 | TRBV18 | ASSPGTSAYEQY
TRBD2 | TRBJ2-5 | TRBV7-2 | ASSRGLAGGSKMAQY
. | TRBJ2-7 | TRBV6-6 | ASSHRSDFWEQY
. | TRBJ1-1 | TRBV2 | ASNSWGLQAF
TRBD2 | TRBJ2-1 | TRBV5-4 | ASSLAGLAGYNEQF
TRBD2 | TRBJ2-3 | TRBV27 | ASSQTSGSYTDTQY